This T cell receptor beta chain emerged from a study of blood T cell repertoires in COVID-19 (dated by TCRdb to about 2020). Study-wide context: Samples covering the acute and convalescent phases of COVID-19 were provided by collaborators in the United States, Italy and Spain. Sample metadata almost always included a de-identified subject ID, COVID-19 status, age in years and sex. HLA class I and class II types, where available, came from metadata supplied by the sample provider rather than from assay-based typing. The repertoires were made available in a free public database intended to serve as a resource for research on the immune response to SARS-CoV-2. Samples came from the ongoing ImmuneRACE study (first 160 participants) plus 1,254 subjects from 6 global collaborators. Subjects who had been exposed to COVID-19, were actively infected with it, or had recovered from it provided the deeply sampled blood TCRbeta repertoires that made up the dataset. The prospective study material was composed of cDNA or gDNA derived from T cells, B-cell-depleted T cells, or PBMCs. What the research found in general, with its limitations: The amount of clinical and demographic metadata varied by source and participant and was provided uncurated.

Collaborating institutions collected whole blood in K2EDTA tubes following their own protocols. For TCRbeta analysis, collaborator samples were shipped as frozen whole blood, as isolated PBMCs, or as DNA extracted from either sample type. The immunoSEQ Assay, a bias-controlled multiplex PCR, was used to amplify TCRbeta CDR3 regions from genomic DNA. In the authors' own workflow: Nucleated cell counts per sample were estimated from amplification of reference gene primers within the assay. To quantify the absolute abundance of each unique TCRbeta CDR3 rearrangement, sequence reads were collapsed and filtered. For each sample, productive Simpson clonality was calculated by taking the square root of Simpson's diversity index across productive rearrangements. As stored in TCRdb, this immuneACCESS dataset retains in-frame rearrangements with V and J assigned. A fraction of the clones does not appear; measured against another copy, unresolved V genes explain less than half of the discrepancy, and the remainder lacks a known reason. The V and J calls and clone size were taken over from that table, and D and trimming were inferred from the DNA. Recorded for this sample are 100,000 to 150,000 clones; around 74% of them occurred a single time. The ten largest clones capture more than 5.5% of the sample.

For this clone: Its antigen has not been determined. There are no base qualities to consult, and no much larger clone falls within one base.

CDR1 SGHAT and CDR2 FQNNGV are derived from the germline V gene. The trim is 5 bases for V and 5 bases for J, with a gap of 18 bases between the germline ends. The CDR3 covers 15 residues, taking in both the cysteine and the phenylalanine. The sequence is cut down to CDR3 DNA, 45 bases in frame from base 1. The V gene is TRBV11-2 and the J gene is TRBJ1-1; the D segment could be TRBD1, given 6 matching bases. The origin of this receptor is a man aged 60 to 75 with acute or convalescent COVID-19. The sequencing sample was made of peripheral blood. CDR3 sequence: CASSRNIRGITEAFF. The DNA reads as follows: TGTGCCAGCAGCCGGAATATCAGGGGTATTACTGAAGCTTTCTTT.